In this sample, the clone carrying this TCR beta chain is medium-sized. Its antigen is unidentified. This entry comes from a study of neurological immune-mediated disorders. Study outcomes and limitations: Private repertoires in all groups were suggested by the finding that expanded clones across subjects shared no CDR3 amino acid sequences.

A single run covered 15-18 subjects with over 160 million TCR-beta sequences. TCRdb re-called the 5' RACE reads with MiXCR, one entry per CDR3 protein. The table lists over 15,000 distinct CDR3 sequences, approximately 12% of them singletons. The CDR3 extends over 15 amino acids. Germline CDR1 is SEHNR and CDR2 is FQNEAQ (reference sequence). Trimming took 5 bases from V and 7 from J; bases not matched to a gene: 6. Volunteers attending a blood bank in Maryland, USA, served as healthy controls. Sorted libraries were derived from 850,000 to 1,000,000 CD4+ or CD8+ T cells. Sequenced material: CD8+ T cells from blood. This sequence was found in a woman aged 50 to 65 in good health. The chain employs TRBV7-9 and TRBJ2-1; 12 bases line up with TRBD1. The CDR3 protein is CASSPGTGGRNEQFF. CDR3 bases: TGTGCCAGCAGCCCCGGGACAGGGGGCCGGAATGAGCAGTTCTTC.